These 11 T cell receptor beta chains were sequenced from one sample in a study of blood T cell repertoires in COVID-19. Clones were sequenced by immunoSEQ multiplex PCR, and TCRdb holds only the in-frame ones, with some missing. The sample holds 200,000 or so clones, about 88% seen once. Sequenced: peripheral blood. These receptors all come from a woman between 35 and 50 years old who had recovered from COVID-19.

The rearrangement links TRBV4-2 to TRBJ2-2, with TRBD2 as a possible D gene (6 bases). The CDR3 consists of 14 residues. V gave up 7 bases and J gave up 2 bases, with 11 bases separating them. Germline V lookup: CDR1 LGHNA, CDR2 YNFKEQ. Here the CDR3 DNA reads TGTGCCAGCACCGGGACTTCCAACACCGGGGAGCTGTTTTTT. Encoded protein: CASTGTSNTGELFF.

This rearrangement joins TRBV27 to TRBJ1-6; 9 nucleotides match TRBD1. V dropped 3 bases and J dropped 7; count of bases not matched to a gene: 4. Germline V gene data show CDR1 as MNHEY and CDR2 as SMNVEV (reference sequence). The CDR3 is made up of 15 amino acids. DNA for the CDR3: TGTGCCAGCAGTTTTGACAGGGGGAAGAATTCACCCCTCCACTTT. Its protein is CASSFDRGKNSPLHF.

The rearrangement joins TRBV7-3 to TRBJ1-1; D possibly corresponds to TRBD1 (6 bases). Germline CDR1 SGHTA, CDR2 FQGTGA. Between the trimmed V and J ends, which lost 5 bases and 0 bases, there was a span of 7 bases. This CDR3 comprises 13 residues. CDR3 in amino acids: CASSEGVNTEAFF. In DNA, the CDR3 is TGTGCCAGCAGCGAGGGGGTGAACACTGAAGCTTTCTTT.

The chain uses TRBV9 and TRBJ2-4, with TRBD1 matching over 7 bases. The CDR3 is made up of 13 amino acids. With V trimmed by 3 bases and J by 13 bases, 10 bases remained unmatched. The germline V gene has CDR1 SGDLS and CDR2 YYNGEE. CDR3 loop: CASSAGNDRAQYF. As DNA, the CDR3 is TGTGCCAGCAGCGCCGGTAACGACAGGGCCCAGTACTTC.

The rearrangement links TRBV30 to TRBJ1-4; possibly TRBD1 for D (6 bases). CDR3 size: 12 residues. V dropped 8 bases and J dropped 7 bases, with 14 bases sitting between them. CDR1 is GTSNPN, CDR2 SVGIG, per germline (reference sequence). CDR3 nucleotide sequence: TGTGCCGAGGGGGGCGGGGGTGAAAAACTGTTTTTT. This sequence encodes CAEGGGGEKLFF.

V is TRBV27 and J is TRBJ1-2, with 7 nucleotides matching TRBD1. Trimming cost V 4 bases and J 8 bases; bases outside gene matches: 10. CDR1 is MNHEY and CDR2 is SMNVEV in the germline V gene (reference sequence). The CDR3 runs 14 residues. In DNA, the CDR3 is TGTGCCAGCAGTTCTACAGGGGCTCTAGGAGGCTACACCTTC. Amino acids: CASSSTGALGGYTF.

The V call is TRBV6-1, the J call TRBJ1-1; 7 nucleotides match TRBD1. Unmatched junction bases numbered 6, after V lost 2 bases and J lost 3 bases. This CDR3 is built from 15 residues. The germline CDR1 and CDR2 sequences are MNHNS and SASEGT. CDR3 protein: CASSERVRGDTEAFF. In nucleotides, the CDR3 is TGTGCCAGCAGTGAAAGGGTCAGGGGGGACACTGAAGCTTTCTTT.

This chain links TRBV4-3 with TRBJ2-1; 10 nucleotides line up with TRBD2. Germline assignment: CDR1 LGHNA and CDR2 YSLEER. The CDR3 sequence is 16 residues long. J was trimmed by 9 bases and V by 0 bases; bases with no gene match: 8. The DNA for the CDR3 is TGCGCCAGCAGCCAAGACCCGGGGCTAGCGGGAGCTGAGCAGTTCTTC. It yields the protein CASSQDPGLAGAEQFF.

The chain recombines TRBV14 with TRBJ2-1; the match to TRBD2 covers 11 bases. Trimming at V came to 4 bases and at J to 2 bases, leaving 10 bases not matched to a gene. Germline loops: CDR1 SGHDN, CDR2 FVKESK. The CDR3 totals 18 residues. CDR3 nucleotides: TGTGCCAGCAGCCGCCTAGCGGGAGGAGCGGGGACCTACAATGAGCAGTTCTTC. Its protein product is CASSRLAGGAGTYNEQFF.

As concerns this clone: In the same sample, other DNA sequences code for this CDR3. The genes are TRBV5-6 and TRBJ1-4; TRBD1 matches 7 bases. This CDR3 spans 14 amino acids. From germline, CDR1 is SGHDT and CDR2 YYEEEE. V lost 0 bases to trimming and J lost 4 bases; unmatched junction nucleotides: 0. This CDR3 is CASSLGQGNEKLFF. The CDR3 DNA reads as TGTGCCAGCAGCTTGGGACAGGGTAATGAAAAACTGTTTTTT. The full variable domain, rest sourced from reference TRBV5-6 and TRBJ1-4, is DAGVTQSPTHLIKTRGQQVTLRCSPKSGHDTVSWYQQALGQGPQFIFQYYEEEERQRGNFPDRFSGHQFPNYSSELNVNALLLGDSALYLCASSLGQGNEKLFFGSGTQLSVL.

The chain's CDR3 is CATSDHERGNTGELFF. The CDR3 nucleotides are TGTGCCACCAGTGATCACGAGCGGGGGAACACCGGGGAGCTGTTTTTT. This sequence joins TRBV24-1 and TRBJ2-2; 7 nucleotides agree with TRBD2. V was clipped by 3 bases and J by 1 base; unmatched bases: 4. The CDR3 extends over 16 amino acids. The V gene's germline CDR1 is KGHDR and CDR2 SFDVKD.